The entry below describes one T cell receptor (beta chain). Trimming took 4 bases from V and 1 from J, leaving 4 bases between them. Germline V CDR1 and CDR2: LGHNA, YNFKEQ. The CDR3 is 12 amino acids. This record belongs to a study of T cell changes during pregnancy in multiple sclerosis. Using immunoSEQ multiplex PCR, the repertoire was profiled, and TCRdb retains in-frame clones only, with some absent. The data show under 90,000 clones, 92% seen once. V is TRBV4-2 and J is TRBJ1-2, with no clear D. This TCR came from a female donor in good health, enrolled as a control in a pregnancy study. Sample: peripheral blood, taken in the second trimester of pregnancy. Here the CDR3 DNA reads TGTGCCAGCAGCCTCATTAACTATGGCTACACCTTC. Encoded protein: CASSLINYGYTF.